A selection of T cell receptor beta chains follows, all from one sample in a study of cytomegalovirus exposure and HLA in healthy donors. TCRdb's copy holds only in-frame clones and misses some; the assay was immunoSEQ multiplex PCR. Here the sample spans about 80,000 clones, around 60% being singletons. The sequenced sample consisted of PBMCs. The receptors were sampled from a male donor in good health and CMV-seropositive. CDR3s include the opening cysteine and the closing phenylalanine or tryptophan. D genes are given only for firm matches. Rows give clone size only sometimes, using once, few, many, or a class for an expanded clone.

TRBJ2-3 | TRBD2 | TRBV10-3 | . | CAISGSLAGGPDTQYF | TGTGCCATCAGTGGATCTCTAGCGGGAGGGCCAGATACGCAGTATTTT
TRBJ1-1 | . | TRBV15 | . | CATSRVSTEAFF | TGTGCCACCAGCAGAGTGAGCACTGAAGCTTTCTTT
TRBJ2-2 | TRBD1 | TRBV29-1 | . | CSANRDSRGGELFF | TGCAGCGCCAACCGGGACAGTCGGGGCGGGGAGCTGTTTTTT
TRBJ2-5 | . | TRBV21-1 | . | CASILRSETQYF | TGTGCCAGCATACTAAGGAGCGAGACCCAGTACTTC
TRBJ1-5 | . | TRBV7-9 | . | CASSSQGNQPQHF | TGTGCCAGCAGCTCACAGGGCAATCAGCCCCAGCATTTT
TRBJ2-7 | TRBD1 | TRBV30 | few | CAWTGQGRQYF | TGTGCCTGGACCGGACAGGGAAGGCAGTACTTC
TRBJ2-2 | . | TRBV7-3 | . | CASSLTVGAGELFF | TGTGCCAGCAGCCTCACGGTCGGGGCCGGGGAGCTGTTTTTT
TRBJ1-4 | . | TRBV28 | . | CASSFGGGSEKLFF | TGTGCCAGCAGTTTTGGGGGAGGTTCTGAAAAACTGTTTTTT
TRBJ2-3 | TRBD2 | TRBV25-1 | few | CASSRLAGRTDTQYF | TGTGCCAGCAGCCGACTAGCGGGACGCACAGATACGCAGTATTTT
TRBJ2-2 | TRBD1 | TRBV15 | . | CATSSERTGNFYGELFF | TGTGCCACCAGCAGTGAGAGGACAGGGAATTTTTACGGGGAGCTGTTTTTT
TRBJ2-5 | . | TRBV5-1 | . | CASSLEGATGQETQYF | TGCGCCAGCAGCTTGGAGGGAGCCACGGGGCAAGAGACCCAGTACTTC
TRBJ2-7 | . | TRBV18 | once | CASREEPSYEQYF | TGTGCCAGTAGGGAGGAACCCTCCTACGAGCAGTACTTC
TRBJ1-4 | . | TRBV19 | . | CASSADPARNEKLFF | TGTGCCAGTAGTGCCGACCCAGCGAGGAATGAAAAACTGTTTTTT
TRBJ1-2 | TRBD1 | TRBV5-4 | few | CASSGGQPYYYGYTF | TGTGCCAGCAGCGGGGGACAGCCTTACTACTATGGCTACACCTTC
TRBJ2-1 | . | TRBV4-3 | few | CASSQARVDEQFF | TGCGCCAGCAGCCAAGCCAGGGTAGATGAGCAGTTCTTC
TRBJ1-1 | . | TRBV18 | few | CASSPRQALGDTEAFF | TGTGCCAGCTCACCACGACAGGCGCTTGGGGACACTGAAGCTTTCTTT
TRBJ2-2 | . | TRBV18 | . | CASSPSGNTGELFF | TGTGCCAGCTCACCATCCGGGAACACCGGGGAGCTGTTTTTT
TRBJ2-5 | . | TRBV30 | . | CAVNRGGRETQYF | TGTGCCGTAAACAGGGGAGGTAGGGAGACCCAGTACTTC
TRBJ2-2 | . | TRBV15 | . | CATSRVEAGELFF | TGTGCCACCAGCAGAGTTGAGGCCGGGGAGCTGTTTTTT
TRBJ2-7 | . | TRBV29-1 | . | CSVASPRFKDEQYF | TGCAGCGTCGCTAGTCCCCGGTTTAAGGACGAGCAGTACTTC
TRBJ2-5 | TRBD2 | TRBV11-1 | few | CASSLVLAGAEETQYF | TGTGCCAGCAGCTTAGTGCTAGCGGGGGCCGAAGAGACCCAGTACTTC
TRBJ2-1 | TRBD2 | TRBV7-2 | . | CASSGLAGGLGEQFF | TGTGCCAGCAGCGGACTAGCGGGAGGGCTCGGTGAGCAGTTCTTC
TRBJ1-1 | . | TRBV7-3 | few | CASSKASGVAEAFF | TGTGCCAGCAGCAAAGCATCGGGAGTCGCTGAAGCTTTCTTT
TRBJ2-5 | TRBD2 | TRBV6-5 | once | CASSYSRQRGQETQYF | TGTGCCAGCAGTTACAGCCGTCAGCGGGGCCAAGAGACCCAGTACTTC
TRBJ1-2 | TRBD1 | TRBV7-6 | . | CASSSTGGGYTF | TGTGCCAGCAGCTCAACAGGGGGAGGCTACACCTTC
TRBJ2-7 | TRBD1 | TRBV7-6 | . | CASSLVHRGQEQYF | TGTGCCAGCAGCTTAGTCCACAGGGGGCAGGAGCAGTACTTC
TRBJ2-1 | TRBD2 | TRBV28 | few | CASSPPGVTSDEQFF | TGTGCCAGCAGTCCCCCGGGGGTTACTAGCGATGAGCAGTTCTTC
TRBJ1-2 | . | TRBV6-5 | . | CASSRRSEGYTF | TGTGCCAGCAGCCGACGTTCGGAGGGCTACACCTTC
TRBJ2-7 | TRBD2 | TRBV6-1 | . | CASSEGRTRGEQYF | TGTGCCAGCAGTGAAGGGAGGACTAGGGGCGAGCAGTACTTC
TRBJ1-4 | TRBD1 | TRBV27 | once | CASSRTGEGEKLFF | TGTGCCAGCAGTAGGACAGGGGAGGGTGAAAAACTGTTTTTT
TRBJ1-1 | . | TRBV7-3 | few | CASSLNPGGVGTEAFF | TGTGCCAGCAGCTTAAACCCCGGGGGGGTCGGCACTGAAGCTTTCTTT
TRBJ1-6 | TRBD1 | TRBV9 | . | CASSPTGGAGSPLHF | TGTGCCAGCAGCCCCACAGGGGGCGCTGGTTCACCCCTCCACTTT
TRBJ1-6 | TRBD1 | TRBV5-6 | . | CASSLGQGNFYNSPLHF | TGTGCCAGCAGCTTGGGACAGGGAAATTTCTATAATTCACCCCTCCACTTT
TRBJ2-1 | . | TRBV4-3 | few | CASSLVGGSYNEQFF | TGCGCCAGCAGCCTGGTGGGGGGCTCCTACAATGAGCAGTTCTTC
TRBJ2-2 | TRBD1 | TRBV6-5 | once | CASSPGQGYTGELFF | TGTGCCAGCAGTCCGGGACAGGGGTATACCGGGGAGCTGTTTTTT
TRBJ2-3 | TRBD1 | TRBV4-3 | . | CASSLTGTGGGTDTQYF | TGCGCCAGCAGCCTTACCGGGACAGGGGGCGGCACAGATACGCAGTATTTT
TRBJ2-4 | . | TRBV7-2 | . | CASSLDGQLAKNIQYF | TGTGCCAGCAGCTTAGATGGGCAGCTAGCCAAAAACATTCAGTACTTC
TRBJ2-7 | . | TRBV2 | . | CASQDSLSYEQYF | TGTGCCAGCCAGGACAGCCTCTCCTACGAGCAGTACTTC
TRBJ1-2 | TRBD1 | TRBV19 | . | CASSTDRVGYTF | TGTGCCAGTAGTACTGACAGGGTTGGCTACACCTTC
TRBJ2-1 | . | TRBV5-4 | . | CASSPERGYNEQFF | TGTGCCAGCAGCCCCGAAAGGGGGTACAATGAGCAGTTCTTC
TRBJ2-5 | TRBD2 | TRBV5-4 | . | CASSSGGGAIETQYF | TGTGCCAGCAGTTCCGGCGGGGGGGCCATAGAGACCCAGTACTTC
TRBJ1-3 | TRBD1 | TRBV25-1 | . | CASSRDSYSGNTIYF | TGTGCCAGCTCCCGGGACAGCTACTCTGGAAACACCATATATTTT
TRBJ2-7 | . | TRBV5-6 | . | CASSGRGTGYEQYF | TGTGCCAGCAGCGGGAGGGGGACAGGCTACGAGCAGTACTTC
TRBJ1-4 | TRBD1 | TRBV7-9 | . | CASSLILGQGGEKLFF | TGTGCCAGCAGCTTAATCCTGGGACAGGGAGGTGAAAAACTGTTTTTT
TRBJ2-5 | TRBD2 | TRBV5-1 | . | CASTLQAGGPEETQYF | TGCGCCAGCACCCTCCAAGCGGGGGGGCCAGAAGAGACCCAGTACTTC
TRBJ1-2 | . | TRBV7-3 | few | CASSFPGGGYTF | TGTGCCAGCAGCTTCCCGGGAGGGGGCTACACCTTC
TRBJ1-1 | TRBD1 | TRBV18 | . | CASSPEQGVEAFF | TGTGCCAGCTCACCGGAACAGGGGGTTGAAGCTTTCTTT
TRBJ2-5 | . | TRBV18 | . | CASSPAARAPGVSQYF | TGTGCCAGCTCACCAGCGGCCAGAGCCCCGGGGGTGTCGCAGTACTTC
TRBJ2-1 | TRBD1 | TRBV25-1 | . | CASSVPGQGIFGEQFF | TGTGCCAGCAGTGTTCCTGGACAGGGGATTTTTGGTGAGCAGTTCTTC
TRBJ2-3 | TRBD1 | TRBV5-1 | . | CASSLVGQGTDTQYF | TGCGCCAGCAGCTTGGTGGGACAGGGGACAGATACGCAGTATTTT
TRBJ1-1 | . | TRBV7-9 | few | CASSLLAMGTEAFF | TGTGCCAGCAGCTTATTAGCGATGGGCACTGAAGCTTTCTTT
TRBJ1-3 | TRBD1 | TRBV7-9 | . | CASSRGQGQRNTIYF | TGTGCCAGCAGCCGAGGACAGGGGCAGAGAAACACCATATATTTT
TRBJ2-5 | . | TRBV5-5 | . | CASSSYRDRKTQYF | TGTGCCAGCAGCTCTTACAGGGATCGGAAGACCCAGTACTTC
TRBJ2-6 | . | TRBV9 | . | CASSVGGGTSKGANVLTF | TGTGCCAGCAGCGTAGGAGGAGGGACTTCAAAAGGGGCCAACGTCCTGACTTTC
TRBJ1-6 | TRBD1 | TRBV7-2 | . | CASSLAGTGNSPLHF | TGTGCCAGCAGCTTAGCGGGGACAGGGAATTCACCCCTCCACTTT
TRBJ1-5 | . | TRBV6-5 | . | CASSYSWPDSNQPQHF | TGTGCCAGCAGTTACTCGTGGCCCGATAGCAATCAGCCCCAGCATTTT
TRBJ2-2 | TRBD1 | TRBV9 | . | CASSVGQLNTGELFF | TGTGCCAGCAGCGTGGGACAGCTGAACACCGGGGAGCTGTTTTTT
TRBJ1-1 | . | TRBV27 | . | CASISRAVGGAFF | TGTGCCAGCATTTCTCGAGCGGTCGGTGGCGCTTTCTTT